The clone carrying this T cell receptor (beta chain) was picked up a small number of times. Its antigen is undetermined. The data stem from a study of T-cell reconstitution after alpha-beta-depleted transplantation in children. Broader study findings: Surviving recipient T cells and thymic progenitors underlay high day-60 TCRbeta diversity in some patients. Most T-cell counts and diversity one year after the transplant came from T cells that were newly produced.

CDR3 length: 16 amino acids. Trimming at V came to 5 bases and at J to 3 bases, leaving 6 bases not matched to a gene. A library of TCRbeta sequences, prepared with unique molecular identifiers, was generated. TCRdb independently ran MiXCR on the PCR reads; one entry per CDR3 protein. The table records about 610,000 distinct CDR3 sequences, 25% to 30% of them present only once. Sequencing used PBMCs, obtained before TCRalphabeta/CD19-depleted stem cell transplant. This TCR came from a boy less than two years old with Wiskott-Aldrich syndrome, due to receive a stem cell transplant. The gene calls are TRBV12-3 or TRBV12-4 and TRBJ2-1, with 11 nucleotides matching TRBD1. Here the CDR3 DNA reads TGTGCCAGCAGTACGGGGACAGGGGGAGGCTACAATGAGCAGTTCTTC. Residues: CASSTGTGGGYNEQFF.